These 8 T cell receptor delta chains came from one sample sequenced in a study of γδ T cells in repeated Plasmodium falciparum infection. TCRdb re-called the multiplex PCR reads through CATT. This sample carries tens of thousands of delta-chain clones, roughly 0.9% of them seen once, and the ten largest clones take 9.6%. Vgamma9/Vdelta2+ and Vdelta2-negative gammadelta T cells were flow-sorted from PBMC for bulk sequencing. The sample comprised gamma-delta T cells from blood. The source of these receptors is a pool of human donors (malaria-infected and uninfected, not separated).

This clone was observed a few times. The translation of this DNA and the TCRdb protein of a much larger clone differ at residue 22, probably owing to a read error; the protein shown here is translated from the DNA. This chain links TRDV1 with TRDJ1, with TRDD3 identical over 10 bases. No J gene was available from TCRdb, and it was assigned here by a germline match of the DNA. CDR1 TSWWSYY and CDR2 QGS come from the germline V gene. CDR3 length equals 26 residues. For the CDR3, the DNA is TGTGCTCTTGGGGAGCGCCACATTCCTTCCTCTTGGGTACTGGGGGATCAGCCCGCTTTCACCGGTAAACTCATCTTT. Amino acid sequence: CALGERHIPSSWVLGDQPAFTGKLIF.

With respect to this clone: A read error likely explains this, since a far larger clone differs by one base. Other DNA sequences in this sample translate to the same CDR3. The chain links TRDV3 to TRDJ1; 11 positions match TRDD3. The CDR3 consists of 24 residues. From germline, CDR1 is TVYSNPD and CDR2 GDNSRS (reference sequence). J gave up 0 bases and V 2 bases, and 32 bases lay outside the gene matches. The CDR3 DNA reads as TGTGCCTTTTCAGTTCAAGACTGGGGGATATACCACTCCGCTACTGTATTCTACACCGATAAACTCATCTTT. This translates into CAFSVQDWGIYHSATVFYTDKLIF.

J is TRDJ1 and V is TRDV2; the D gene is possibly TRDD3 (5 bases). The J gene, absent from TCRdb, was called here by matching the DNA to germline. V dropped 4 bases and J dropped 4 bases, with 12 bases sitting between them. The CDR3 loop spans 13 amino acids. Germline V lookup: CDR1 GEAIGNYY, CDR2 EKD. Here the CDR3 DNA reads TGTGCCTGTGAAACTGGATCCGGCGATAAACTCATCTTT. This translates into CACETGSGDKLIF.

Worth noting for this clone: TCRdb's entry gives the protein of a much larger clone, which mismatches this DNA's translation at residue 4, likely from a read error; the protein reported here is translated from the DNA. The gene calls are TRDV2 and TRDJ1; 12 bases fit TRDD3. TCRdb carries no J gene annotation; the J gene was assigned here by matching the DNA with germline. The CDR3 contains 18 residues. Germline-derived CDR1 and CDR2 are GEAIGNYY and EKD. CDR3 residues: CACGTVWGIREATDKLIF. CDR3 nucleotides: TGTGCCTGTGGCACCGTCTGGGGGATACGCGAGGCGACCGATAAACTCATCTTT.

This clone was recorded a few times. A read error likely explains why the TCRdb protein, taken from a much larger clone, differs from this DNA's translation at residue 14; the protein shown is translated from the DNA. The CDR3 loop reads CACDTRTGGLRVTGKLIF. Here the CDR3 DNA reads TGTGCCTGTGACACCCGTACTGGGGGATTGAGGGTGACCGGTAAACTCATCTTT. The V gene is TRDV2, the J gene TRDJ1; TRDD3 agrees at 10 bases. TCRdb records no J gene; here it was assigned by comparing the DNA to germline. The CDR3 runs 18 residues. Germline V gives CDR1 GEAIGNYY, CDR2 EKD.

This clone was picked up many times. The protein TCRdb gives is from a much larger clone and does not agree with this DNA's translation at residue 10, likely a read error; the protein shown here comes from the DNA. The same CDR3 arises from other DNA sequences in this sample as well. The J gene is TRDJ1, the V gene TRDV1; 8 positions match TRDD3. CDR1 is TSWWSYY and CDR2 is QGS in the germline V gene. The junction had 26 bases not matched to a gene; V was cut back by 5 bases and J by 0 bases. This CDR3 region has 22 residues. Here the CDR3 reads CALGTHGNFFKLGDLYTDKLIF. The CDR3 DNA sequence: TGTGCTCTTGGGACCCACGGGAATTTTTTTAAGCTGGGGGACTTATACACCGATAAACTCATCTTT.

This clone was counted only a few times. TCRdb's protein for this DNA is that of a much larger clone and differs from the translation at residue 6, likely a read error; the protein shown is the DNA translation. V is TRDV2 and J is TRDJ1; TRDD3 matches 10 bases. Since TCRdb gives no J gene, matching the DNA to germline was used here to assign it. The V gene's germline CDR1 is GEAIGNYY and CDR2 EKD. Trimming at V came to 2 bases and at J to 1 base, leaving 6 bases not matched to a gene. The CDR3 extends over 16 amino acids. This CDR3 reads CACDIQGDTLTDKLIF. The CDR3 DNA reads TGTGCCTGTGACATACAGGGGGATACGCTCACCGATAAACTCATCTTT.

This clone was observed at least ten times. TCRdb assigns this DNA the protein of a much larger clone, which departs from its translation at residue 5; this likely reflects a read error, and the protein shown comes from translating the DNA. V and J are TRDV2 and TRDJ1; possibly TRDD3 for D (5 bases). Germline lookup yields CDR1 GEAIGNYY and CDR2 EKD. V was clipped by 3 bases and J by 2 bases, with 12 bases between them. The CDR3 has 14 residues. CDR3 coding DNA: TGTGCCTGTGACGCGATGGGGCTAACCGATAAACTCATCTTT. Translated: CACDAMGLTDKLIF.